One sample yielded the 24 T cell receptor beta chains listed below, sequenced in a study of cytomegalovirus exposure and HLA in healthy donors. PCR employed 60 Vbeta and 13 Jbeta primers. The data were produced by immunoSEQ multiplex PCR, yet TCRdb's version contains in-frame clones alone and is incomplete. The top ten hold approximately 2.8% of the sample, which has around 160,000 clones, more than 65% seen once. Material for sequencing was PBMCs. All receptors derive from a woman in her thirties or forties in good health and CMV-seropositive.

The chain uses TRBV15 and TRBJ2-3; 9 positions agree with TRBD1. The CDR3 is made up of 15 amino acids. The V gene's germline CDR1 is LNHNV and CDR2 YYDKDF (reference sequence). The trim removed 8 bases at V and 2 bases at J, leaving 8 bases unmatched. This chain's CDR3 is CATSYRGRLTDTQYF. The CDR3 nucleotides are TGTGCCACCTCGTACAGGGGGCGCCTCACAGATACGCAGTATTTT.

This clone has ten or more counts. The chain uses TRBV5-4 and TRBJ2-7, with 10 bases fitting TRBD2. V lost 1 base to trimming and J lost 4 bases; unmatched junction nucleotides: 5. The CDR3 spans 15 residues. Germline CDR1 and CDR2: SGHNT and YYREEE (reference sequence). CDR3 in amino acids: CASSLTSGAVYEQYF. Here the CDR3 DNA reads TGTGCCAGCAGCTTGACTAGCGGGGCGGTATACGAGCAGTACTTC.

The rearrangement joins TRBV9 to TRBJ1-2; D gene uncertain. The V end lost 5 bases, the J end lost 8 bases, and 16 bases lay between the germline ends. CDR3 size: 13 residues. Germline V CDR1 and CDR2: SGDLS, YYNGEE. CDR3 in DNA: TGTGCCAGCAGGGAAACAGCTTCGCTGGGCTACACCTTC. This translates into CASRETASLGYTF.

This chain connects TRBV28 to TRBJ2-7; no definite D call. CDR1 MDHEN and CDR2 SYDVKM come from the germline V gene. CDR3 length: 15 amino acids. Deletions cut 1 base from V and 4 bases from J, with 14 bases between. CDR3 residues: CASSLSLPPLYEQYF. The CDR3 DNA sequence: TGTGCCAGCAGTTTATCCCTTCCTCCCCTTTACGAGCAGTACTTC.

The sample holds a few counts of this clone. The chain joins TRBV18 to TRBJ2-1; 10 bases agree with TRBD2. The CDR3 loop spans 18 amino acids. Germline V gene data show CDR1 as KGHSH and CDR2 as LQKENI. Unmatched junction bases numbered 9, after V lost 3 bases and J lost 1 base. This CDR3 is CASSPLPSGSGSYNEQFF. The DNA for the CDR3 is TGTGCCAGCTCACCCCTCCCTAGCGGGAGTGGTTCCTACAATGAGCAGTTCTTC.

The V call is TRBV6-5, the J call TRBJ2-7; possible D gene TRBD1, 5 bases. The CDR3 has 15 amino acids. Germline V gene sequence: CDR1 MNHEY, CDR2 SVGAGI. Between the trimmed V and J ends, which lost 6 bases and 4 bases, there was a span of 19 bases. DNA of the CDR3: TGTGCCAGCAGCCCAGCCCCGGCAGGGATTTACGAGCAGTACTTC. Its translation: CASSPAPAGIYEQYF.

The chain recombines TRBV7-8 with TRBJ2-7, with 8 bases aligning to TRBD2. The CDR3 consists of 13 residues. V lost 4 bases and J lost 5; bases outside the gene matches: 4. Germline V CDR1 and CDR2: SGHVS, FQNEAQ. The CDR3 DNA follows: TGTGCCAGCAGCTCCGGGACTAGGGACGAGCAGTACTTC. Residues: CASSSGTRDEQYF.

Only one count was recorded for this clone. This rearrangement joins TRBV2 to TRBJ2-5; TRBD2 matches 9 bases. Trimming took 6 bases from V and 6 from J; bases not matched to a gene: 11. The CDR3 length is 15 residues. Germline CDR1 reads SNHLY; CDR2 reads FYNNEI. The CDR3 nucleotides read TGTGCCAGCAGCCCCGGCGCTAGCGGGGCAAAGACCCAGTACTTC. The encoded protein is CASSPGASGAKTQYF.

The gene calls are TRBV19 and TRBJ2-2; 8 bases line up with TRBD2. Germline V gives CDR1 LNHDA, CDR2 SQIVND (reference sequence). Germline trimming cut 3 bases from V and 0 bases from J; bases unmatched to any gene: 6. The CDR3 extends over 17 amino acids. In DNA, the CDR3 is TGTGCCAGTAGTATCGAGACTAGCGATACGAACACCGGGGAGCTGTTTTTT. Translation gives CASSIETSDTNTGELFF.

The chain uses TRBV28 and TRBJ1-1, with D unclear. Trimming left V 10 bases short and J 4 bases short, with 13 bases between. CDR1 is MDHEN and CDR2 is SYDVKM in the germline V gene. The length of the CDR3 is 12 residues. In nucleotides, the CDR3 is TGTGCCACCGAGGGCCTGAGCACTGAAGCTTTCTTT. Its protein product is CATEGLSTEAFF.

The chain employs TRBV27 and TRBJ2-7; 15 nucleotides match TRBD2. Germline values: CDR1 MNHEY, CDR2 SMNVEV (reference sequence). J lost 3 bases, V lost 5 bases, and 8 bases had no gene match. The CDR3 has 17 amino acids. CDR3 in amino acids: CASSQGLAGGPFYEQYF. The CDR3 bases are TGTGCCAGCAGTCAAGGACTAGCGGGAGGGCCTTTCTACGAGCAGTACTTC.

The count of this clone is one. The V gene is TRBV7-9, the J gene TRBJ2-5; possible D gene TRBD1, 5 bases. Germline values: CDR1 SEHNR, CDR2 FQNEAQ (reference sequence). Between the trimmed V and J ends, which lost 5 bases and 7 bases, there was a span of 20 bases. This CDR3 has 15 amino acids. CDR3 loop: CASSDDLPPTGTQYF. The CDR3 DNA reads TGTGCCAGCAGCGATGACTTACCCCCCACAGGGACCCAGTACTTC.

The rearrangement joins TRBV5-1 to TRBJ1-5, with a possible D match to TRBD1 (6 bases). The CDR3 runs 15 residues. Germline values: CDR1 SGHRS, CDR2 YFSETQ. Between the trimmed V and J ends, which lost 4 bases and 7 bases, there was a span of 18 bases. As DNA, the CDR3 is TGCGCCAGCAGCCCGGGGGGCATTGCGGGCCAGCCCCAGCATTTT. It yields the protein CASSPGGIAGQPQHF.

This clone appeared a single time. The junction and the germline gene differ at one end; a read error may be behind it. The chain couples TRBV27 to TRBJ1-2; 8 bases agree with TRBD1. Germline V gene lookup returns CDR1 MNHEY and CDR2 SMNVEV (reference sequence). The CDR3 runs to 14 residues. The DNA for the CDR3 is TGTGCCAGCCGGGGACAGGATACTCTCTATGGCTACCCCTTC. Its translation is CASRGQDTLYGYPF.

The rearrangement links TRBV10-3 to TRBJ1-5; TRBD1 is a possible D gene (6 bases). CDR3 length: 17 residues. V lost 2 bases and J 4 bases, leaving 18 bases between the germline ends. Germline loops: CDR1 ENHRY, CDR2 SYGVKD. As DNA, the CDR3 is TGTGCCATCAGTGAGAGGAGAGCAGGGGCAGAAAATCAGCCCCAGCATTTT. Amino acid sequence: CAISERRAGAENQPQHF.

V and J are TRBV7-8 and TRBJ1-1; TRBD1 is a possible D gene (5 bases). The CDR3 loop spans 16 amino acids. CDR1 SGHVS and CDR2 FQNEAQ come from the germline V gene. Trimming shortened V by 2 bases and J by 2 bases, and 15 bases separated the two germline ends. CDR3 coding DNA: TGTGCCAGCAGCTTAAGTAGGTCAGGGTTCAACACTGAAGCTTTCTTT. This encodes CASSLSRSGFNTEAFF.

This clone was picked up a small number of times. The chain employs TRBV6-4 and TRBJ2-6; D call uncertain. The germline gives CDR1 MRHNA, CDR2 SNTAGT. With 5 bases removed from V and 0 bases from J, the gap between germline ends came to 11 bases. This CDR3 has 16 amino acids. The CDR3 spells CASSRFADSGANVLTF. Written as DNA, the CDR3 is TGTGCCAGCAGTCGATTTGCAGACTCTGGGGCCAACGTCCTGACTTTC.

This rearrangement joins TRBV4-2 to TRBJ2-2, with 9 bases aligning to TRBD1. The V segment lost 3 bases and the J segment 4 bases; nucleotides outside the gene matches: 9. The CDR3 is 17 residues long. Germline V lookup: CDR1 LGHNA, CDR2 YNFKEQ. In DNA form, the CDR3 reads TGTGCCAGCAGCCACCAAGTGGGACAGGGTGTCACCGGGGAGCTGTTTTTT. Residues: CASSHQVGQGVTGELFF.

For this clone: A read error may account for a junction end that differs from germline. The sample carries other DNA sequences with the same CDR3. The chain joins TRBV6-6 to TRBJ2-2, with a possible D match to TRBD2 (6 bases). This CDR3 comprises 15 residues. Per the germline V gene, CDR1 is MNHNY and CDR2 is SVGAGI (reference sequence). The CDR3 DNA sequence: TGTGCCAGCAGCCCAGTGGGGAGGCTCACCGGGGAGCTGTTCTTT. Amino acids: CASSPVGRLTGELFF.

The rearrangement uses TRBV7-3 and TRBJ2-2; D is perhaps TRBD1 (6 bases). Between the trimmed V and J ends, which lost 5 bases and 7 bases, there was a span of 14 bases. Germline CDR1 SGHTA, CDR2 FQGTGA. The CDR3 is made up of 14 amino acids. The CDR3: CASSPSGESGELFF. The CDR3 DNA follows: TGTGCCAGCAGCCCCTCAGGGGAGAGCGGGGAGCTGTTTTTT.

This chain uses TRBV4-2 with TRBJ2-7; the D is unclear. The germline V and J ends were trimmed by 0 bases and 1 base, with 7 bases remaining between them. The germline CDR1 and CDR2 sequences are LGHNA and YNFKEQ. CDR3 length equals 14 residues. The DNA of the CDR3 is TGTGCCAGCAGCCAAGAATTACGGTCCTACGAGCAGTACTTC. Translation: CASSQELRSYEQYF.

The genes are TRBV19 and TRBJ1-6; D gene unclear. This CDR3 spans 16 amino acids. Germline CDR1 is LNHDA and CDR2 is SQIVND (reference sequence). V dropped 4 bases and J dropped 1 base, with 11 bases sitting between them. The CDR3 spells CASSTRAGSYNSPLHF. The CDR3 region has the DNA TGTGCCAGTAGTACGAGAGCCGGGTCCTATAATTCACCCCTCCACTTT.

This chain links TRBV10-1 with TRBJ1-2; D is unclear. The CDR3 totals 14 residues. V lost 3 bases, J lost 5 bases, and 13 bases lay in between. CDR1 and CDR2 (germline): WNHNN, SYGVQD (reference sequence). The CDR3 protein is CASSEFPGGYGYTF. The CDR3 bases are TGCGCCAGCAGTGAATTCCCTGGAGGGTATGGCTACACCTTC.

The V call is TRBV19, the J call TRBJ1-5; D perhaps matches TRBD1 (6 bases). The germline CDR1 and CDR2 sequences are LNHDA and SQIVND (reference sequence). The CDR3 covers 16 residues. V lost 7 bases and J lost 3, with 19 bases in between. CDR3 in amino acids: CASTHTGYGINQPQHF. The CDR3 DNA reads as TGTGCCAGTACGCACACAGGGTACGGTATCAATCAGCCCCAGCATTTT.